The rows below give T cell receptor beta chains drawn from one sample of a study of identifying expanded T cells in peripheral blood. Repertoires were generated with immunoSEQ multiplex PCR, while TCRdb's copy carries only in-frame clones and drops some. The sample contains around 130,000 clones, roughly 90% of which appear only once. Material: blood. The origin of the receptors is a person between 18 and 75 years old in good health. The CDR3 runs from the conserved cysteine through the conserved F or W. The D gene is left open where the match is weak. Expanded clones get a size class; other rows say once, few or many, or leave the size out.

>-|TRBV6-5|TRBJ2-7|-
TGTGCCAGCAGTTACTCGATCCAGGCCTACGAGCAGTACTTC
CASSYSIQAYEQYF
>-|TRBV7-9|TRBJ1-1|-
TGTGCCAGCAGCTCCGTCTCTTACTCCAGGACTGAAGCTTTCTTT
CASSSVSYSRTEAFF
>-|TRBV14|TRBJ2-1|-
TGTGCCAGCAGCCAACTAAGCCCGGGATTCCGGCGGCCCTACAATGAGCAGTTCTTC
CASSQLSPGFRRPYNEQFF
>TRBD1|TRBV19|TRBJ2-7|-
TGTGCCAGTAGTCTGGGACAGGGTGACTACGAGCAGTACTTC
CASSLGQGDYEQYF
>-|TRBV5-4|TRBJ2-7|-
TGTGCCAGCAGCCCGGGGGGCACACAATTTTACGAGCAGTACTTC
CASSPGGTQFYEQYF
>-|TRBV19|TRBJ2-7|-
TGTGCCAGTAGTGGGGGACTTAGGCGGGCCGAGCAGTACTTC
CASSGGLRRAEQYF
>-|TRBV5-1|TRBJ1-1|-
TGCGCCAGCAGCTTGATGGGTTGGGGCACTGAAGCTTTCTTT
CASSLMGWGTEAFF
>-|TRBV5-1|TRBJ1-2|-
TGCGCCAGCAGCCTCCTGGAGGGGCCTAGCGGCTACACCTTC
CASSLLEGPSGYTF
>-|TRBV19|TRBJ1-1|-
TGTGCCACCAGGGACCGGAACACTGAAGCTTTCTTT
CATRDRNTEAFF
>-|TRBV4-3|TRBJ1-5|-
TGCGCCAGCAGCCAAGATAGGGCCAGCCTCCAGCCCCAGCATTTT
CASSQDRASLQPQHF
>-|TRBV7-6|TRBJ1-1|-
TGTGCCAGCGCCCCGGGGGGGCGTAGGACTGAAGCTTTCTTT
CASAPGGRRTEAFF
>-|TRBV2|TRBJ1-2|few
TGTGCCAGCAGATTACAGGAGAACTATGGCTACACCTTC
CASRLQENYGYTF
>-|TRBV7-6|TRBJ2-5|-
TGTGCCAGCAGCTCGGCCAGGGTGACCCTACAAGAGACCCAGTACTTC
CASSSARVTLQETQYF
>-|TRBV2|TRBJ1-1|-
TGTGCCAGCACTGGTGACCTGAACACTGAAGCTTTCTTT
CASTGDLNTEAFF
>TRBD1|TRBV7-6|TRBJ2-7|-
TGTGCCAGCAGCTTAGCGGGGACAGGGGAAAGTTTCTACGAGCAGTACTTC
CASSLAGTGESFYEQYF
>TRBD2|TRBV5-4|TRBJ2-2|-
TGTGCCAGCAGCTCCCTAGCGGGGGGGCCCGGCGGGGAGCTGTTTTTT
CASSSLAGGPGGELFF
>-|TRBV6-4|TRBJ2-6|-
TGTGCCAGCAGTGATGGGCAGACCTCTGGGGCCAACGTCCTGACTTTC
CASSDGQTSGANVLTF
>-|TRBV30|TRBJ1-5|few
TGTGCCTGGAACCAGGGTGGCAATCAGCCCCAGCATTTT
CAWNQGGNQPQHF
>-|TRBV28|TRBJ2-6|-
TGTGCCAGCAGTTTAGGGGCAGCTGGGGCCAACGCCCTGACTTTC
CASSLGAAGANALTF
>-|TRBV12-1|TRBJ2-3|-
TGTGCCAGCAGCCGCCATAACCGGCGGGGACCAAGCACAGATACGCAGTATTTT
CASSRHNRRGPSTDTQYF
>-|TRBV29-1|TRBJ1-1|-
TGCAGCGTTGCGGACTCTGAAGCTTTCTTT
CSVADSEAFF
>-|TRBV28|TRBJ1-3|few
TGTGCCAGCAGTAACGCGGCCGGAAACACCATATATTTT
CASSNAAGNTIYF
>TRBD1|TRBV11-2|TRBJ2-3|-
TGTGCCAGCAGCCCCCAAGGACAGGGCACAGATACGCAGTATTTT
CASSPQGQGTDTQYF
>TRBD2|TRBV5-4|TRBJ2-4|-
TGTGCCAGCAGCGCCGGGGGGGTAGCCAAAAACATTCAGTACTTC
CASSAGGVAKNIQYF
>-|TRBV7-2|TRBJ2-5|-
TGTGCCAGCAGCTTCGCCCTTCTCCTCCAAGAGACCCAGTACTTC
CASSFALLLQETQYF
>-|TRBV25-1|TRBJ2-3|-
TGTGCCAGCACGAGGGGGAACACAGATACGCAGTATTTT
CASTRGNTDTQYF
>-|TRBV28|TRBJ1-5|-
TGTGCCAGCAGTTTTGTAGGTTATCAGCCCCAGCATTTT
CASSFVGYQPQHF
>-|TRBV5-8|TRBJ1-2|-
TGTGCCAGCAGCTTCAGCCAGGACTATGGCTACACCTTC
CASSFSQDYGYTF
>-|TRBV9|TRBJ2-7|-
TGTGCCAGCAGCGTAGGCCATAGCTCCTACGAGCAGTACTTC
CASSVGHSSYEQYF
>-|TRBV5-6|TRBJ1-2|few
TGTGCCAGCAGCTCGAAGGGGTCTGGCTACACCTTC
CASSSKGSGYTF
>TRBD2|TRBV7-6|TRBJ2-3|-
TGTGCCAGCAGCCGAGCGGGGGGCATCAAAGATACGCAGTATTTT
CASSRAGGIKDTQYF
>-|TRBV28|TRBJ2-5|-
TGTGCCAGCAGTTTTCCAGGGGATGAAGAGACCCAGTACTTC
CASSFPGDEETQYF
>TRBD2|TRBV30|TRBJ2-1|-
TGTGCCTGGAGCGATTACCCGGGACTAGCGGGGGGCCACAATGAGCAGTTCTTC
CAWSDYPGLAGGHNEQFF
>-|TRBV5-1|TRBJ2-3|-
TGCGCCAGCAGCTTGGCTTCCCGGATCACGCAGTATTTT
CASSLASRITQYF
>TRBD2|TRBV5-1|TRBJ2-3|-
TGCGCCAGCAGCTTGGGGCTACTAGCGGGGGGCACAGATACGCAGTATTTT
CASSLGLLAGGTDTQYF
>TRBD1|TRBV7-2|TRBJ2-5|-
TGTGCCAGCACCTTAGGGACAGAAGAGACCCAGTACTTC
CASTLGTEETQYF
>-|TRBV5-1|TRBJ1-3|few
TGCGCCAGCAGTCAAGGGGAGCTCTCTGGAAACACCATATATTTT
CASSQGELSGNTIYF
>TRBD1|TRBV5-1|TRBJ1-1|-
TGCGCCAGCAGCCTCCTGACAGGGGGAGGCACTGAAGCTTTCTTT
CASSLLTGGGTEAFF
>-|TRBV20-1|TRBJ2-1|-
TGCAGTGCTTTCCAGGGGGGGGAGCAGTTCTTC
CSAFQGGEQFF
>-|TRBV6-5|TRBJ2-7|-
TGTGCCAGCAGTTACGTGGCTAGTATAGCCTACGAGCAGTACTTC
CASSYVASIAYEQYF
>-|TRBV11-3|TRBJ1-6|few
TGTGCCAGCAGCTTAGAAGGGGAATCACCCCTCCACTTT
CASSLEGESPLHF
>TRBD2|TRBV18|TRBJ2-3|-
TGTGCCAGCACCGGGACTAGCGGGAGACTGGCAGATACGCAGTATTTT
CASTGTSGRLADTQYF
>TRBD1|TRBV27|TRBJ1-5|-
TGTGCCAGCAGTTTAAAGGGACAGGGTCCGTGGCCCCAGCATTTT
CASSLKGQGPWPQHF
>-|TRBV18|TRBJ1-5|-
TGTGCCAGCTCACCGAGGGGATTCAATCAGCCCCAGCATTTT
CASSPRGFNQPQHF
>TRBD2|TRBV6-6|TRBJ2-5|-
TGTGCCGGTCGACTAGCGGGACAAGAGACCCAGTACTTC
CAGRLAGQETQYF
>TRBD1|TRBV6-5|TRBJ2-7|-
TGTGCCAGCAGTTACGCGGGACAGGGTGCGTACGAGCAGTACTTC
CASSYAGQGAYEQYF